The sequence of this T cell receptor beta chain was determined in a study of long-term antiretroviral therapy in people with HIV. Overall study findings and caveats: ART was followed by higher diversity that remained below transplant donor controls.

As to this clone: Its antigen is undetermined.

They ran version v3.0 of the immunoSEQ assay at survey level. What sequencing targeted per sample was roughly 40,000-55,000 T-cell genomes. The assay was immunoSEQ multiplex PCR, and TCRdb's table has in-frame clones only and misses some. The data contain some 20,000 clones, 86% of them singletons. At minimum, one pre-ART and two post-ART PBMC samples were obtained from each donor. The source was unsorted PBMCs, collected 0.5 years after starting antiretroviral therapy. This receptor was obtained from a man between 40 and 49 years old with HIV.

The CDR3 DNA sequence: TGCGCCAGCAGCTCCGGGACAGGGTTCTACAATGAGCAGTTCTTC. This translates into CASSSGTGFYNEQFF. The chain links TRBV5-1 to TRBJ2-1; 9 nucleotides line up with TRBD1. The germline gives CDR1 SGHRS, CDR2 YFSETQ. This CDR3 has 15 residues. V lost 3 bases, J lost 3 bases, and 4 bases stayed unmatched.